This TCR beta chain appears in the sequencing data of a study of T cell repertoires in cytomegalovirus infection. Study overall: Based on public TCR beta signatures, there were indications of CMV infection and of a matching HLA type. Study-level results: Adding up the frequency of public TCR beta families identified people who carried CMV plus the relevant HLA. The ex vivo response showed dominance by HLA-C-restricted CMV-specific TCR beta clonotypes.

A word on this clonotype: Its target is not known.

From the reads, TCRdb called clonotypes with MiXCR, one entry per CDR3 protein. The data contain 200,000 or so distinct CDR3 sequences, about 21% of them seen just once; the ten biggest clones take up less than 3.5%. This CDR3 region has 15 residues. CDR1 and CDR2 from the germline V gene are MDHEN and SYDVKM. Trimming stripped 2 bases from V and 2 bases from J, with 11 bases between. Sequenced: PBMCs. This TCR derives from a human donor in good health (CMV status not recorded). Some clones in this sample may be carry-over from other donors' samples. This chain links TRBV28 with TRBJ2-3; no clear D. The CDR3 nucleotides read TGTGCCAGCAGTTTAAAACGCGGTGTCACAGATACGCAGTATTTT. This sequence encodes CASSLKRGVTDTQYF.